This is a list of T cell receptor beta chains from one sample in a study of blood T cell repertoires in COVID-19. Measured with immunoSEQ multiplex PCR; TCRdb has only the in-frame clones, and not every one. In the table there are around 120,000 clones, roughly four fifths of which are singletons. What was sequenced was peripheral blood. Receptors originate from a man in his sixties or seventies with active or convalescent COVID-19. CDR3s leave out the opening cysteine and the closing phenylalanine or tryptophan. Each record gives: V gene, clone size, J gene, CDR3 protein. A clone size is listed for some rows: how often the clone was seen (once, few, many), or a class if it is expanded.

TRBV18	NA	TRBJ2-1	ASSPLANEQF
TRBV28	few	TRBJ1-4	ASSLGSTGPLGKLF
TRBV27	few	TRBJ2-7	ASSPFRDTAYEQY
TRBV2	NA	TRBJ1-1	ASSVGPNTEAF
TRBV7-9	NA	TRBJ1-2	ASSPVFLGYT
TRBV6-5	once	TRBJ1-5	ASKTAEGSNQPQH
TRBV2	NA	TRBJ1-6	ASGQDYNSPLH
TRBV2	NA	TRBJ2-3	ASSEVHRGRLDTQY
TRBV6-2/TRBV6-3	once	TRBJ2-7	ASSYSRTGVAEQY
TRBV6-1	NA	TRBJ2-2	ASSDASLLTGELF
TRBV11-1	NA	TRBJ2-5	ASSLAMDTQETQY
TRBV6-2/TRBV6-3	NA	TRBJ2-1	ASSYGGGNHNEQF
TRBV4-1	NA	TRBJ2-2	ASSQDGQWNTGELF
TRBV5-1	NA	TRBJ2-5	ASSFQKEQETQY
TRBV25-1	NA	TRBJ1-5	ASSNGDNQPQH
TRBV2	NA	TRBJ2-1	ASRIGLASEQF
TRBV28	NA	TRBJ1-2	ASKAGYLYGYT
TRBV28	NA	TRBJ1-4	ASSYAGQGNEKLF
TRBV28	NA	TRBJ1-1	ASSLISDRGTEAF
TRBV7-2	NA	TRBJ2-1	ASSGTSGGESSYNEQF
TRBV4-3	NA	TRBJ2-5	ASSQDGASREETQY
TRBV15	NA	TRBJ2-3	ATSSGDFTDTQY
TRBV19	NA	TRBJ2-1	ASSTTRTSRNNEQF
TRBV4-3	NA	TRBJ2-3	ASSQEGSGMNTQY
TRBV19	NA	TRBJ2-7	ASSTVAGGPQVRSYEQY
TRBV7-7	once	TRBJ2-5	ASSNPRPGGVGTQY
TRBV6-5	NA	TRBJ1-5	ATKQGDQPQH
TRBV5-4	NA	TRBJ2-1	ASSLGNEQF
TRBV6-5	NA	TRBJ2-1	ASRLTGGDEQF
TRBV30	NA	TRBJ1-5	AWSRTGSNQPQH
TRBV11-2	NA	TRBJ2-2	ASSPGQGMNTGELF
TRBV9	NA	TRBJ1-2	ASSVGGQTNYGYT
TRBV12-3/TRBV12-4	once	TRBJ1-5	ASSGGSNQPQH
TRBV18	NA	TRBJ1-1	ASSPRGLRGRAEAF
TRBV5-6	once	TRBJ1-5	ASSWGLGQPQH
TRBV11-3	NA	TRBJ2-2	ASSLGGGGGNTGELF
TRBV6-2/TRBV6-3	NA	TRBJ2-7	ASSYARDRGYEQY
TRBV3-1/TRBV3-2	NA	TRBJ2-7	ASSQLNRGPSYEQY
TRBV15	NA	TRBJ2-5	ATSRDQGQGAGETQY
TRBV7-3	NA	TRBJ2-7	ASSLGQGKTYEQY
TRBV11-2	NA	TRBJ2-3	ASSLSRGGSGTDTQY
TRBV5-1	NA	TRBJ2-3	ASSPSTSGQDTQY